The 17 T cell receptor beta chains reported below all come from one sample, sequenced in a study of response to subunit inactivated influenza vaccine. TCRdb reprocessed the RT-PCR reads with MiXCR, giving one entry per CDR3 protein. The table lists roughly 650,000 distinct CDR3 sequences, 12% to 15% of them singletons. Material: PBMCs from blood, obtained approximately 15 days before vaccination. All receptors derive from a man aged 50-60 years who received an inactivated influenza vaccine.

There are a few counts of this clonotype. The chain joins TRBV9 to TRBJ2-2; no firm D call. Germline values: CDR1 SGDLS, CDR2 YYNGEE. The CDR3 covers 14 residues. Trimming stripped 4 bases from V and 3 bases from J, with 10 bases between. CDR3 coding DNA: TGTGCCAGCAGCTCCCCAATAGACACCGGGGAGCTGTTTTTT. This encodes CASSSPIDTGELFF. Based on the CDR3 plus reference TRBV9 and TRBJ2-2, the full variable domain is DSGVTQTPKHLITATGQRVTLRCSPRSGDLSVYWYQQSLDQGLQFLIQYYNGEERAKGNILERFSAQQFPDLHSELNLSSLELGDSALYFCASSSPIDTGELFFGEGSRLTVL.

The rearrangement links TRBV29-1 to TRBJ2-5, with 15 positions matching TRBD2. The V gene end was trimmed by 6 bases and the J gene end by 4 bases; junction bases not matched to a gene: 12. The germline CDR1 and CDR2 sequences are SQVTM and ANQGSEA. This CDR3 has 17 amino acids. The DNA for the CDR3 is TGCAGCGTCGATGGACTAGCGGGAGGGCCGGGAGCAGAGACCCAGTACTTC. It codes for CSVDGLAGGPGAETQYF.

This clonotype appeared many times. The chain is built from TRBV12-3 or TRBV12-4 and TRBJ2-5; possible D gene TRBD2, 5 bases. The V end was cut by 5 bases, the J end by 2 bases, with 9 bases between. The CDR3 has 13 amino acids. CDR3 region: CASSPTRQETQYF. CDR3 nucleotides: TGTGCCAGCAGTCCCACTAGGCAAGAGACCCAGTACTTC.

This sequence joins TRBV12-3 or TRBV12-4 and TRBJ2-5, with unresolved D. Trimming shortened V by 6 bases and J by 1 base, and 9 bases separated the two germline ends. This CDR3 spans 13 amino acids. CDR3 bases: TGTGCCAGCAGAGGCAGCAGCCAAGAGACCCAGTACTTC. This translates into CASRGSSQETQYF.

The sample holds a few counts of this clonotype. V usage is TRBV7-9 and J usage is TRBJ2-5, with D maybe TRBD2 (5 bases). The CDR3 has 14 amino acids. Germline CDR1 SEHNR, CDR2 FQNEAQ (reference sequence). The germline V and J ends were trimmed by 5 bases and 7 bases, with 17 bases remaining between them. The CDR3 DNA is TGTGCCAGCAGCGCACATACTAGTCGGGGGACCCAGTACTTC. It yields the protein CASSAHTSRGTQYF.

The chain is built from TRBV4-3 and TRBJ2-7, with 12 bases identical to TRBD2. This CDR3 contains 15 residues. V gave up 5 bases and J gave up 3 bases; unmatched junction bases: 5. From germline, CDR1 is LGHNA and CDR2 YSLEER. The CDR3 bases are TGCGCCAGCAGCGGTCGACTAGCGGGGGTCTACGAGCAGTACTTC. It translates to CASSGRLAGVYEQYF.

This chain uses TRBV10-3 with TRBJ2-2; D is unresolved. CDR3 size: 16 residues. Germline V gives CDR1 ENHRY, CDR2 SYGVKD. The V gene lost 2 bases and the J gene lost 2 bases, with 12 bases spanning the gap. The CDR3 loop is CAISEVGSTNTGELFF. CDR3 sequence (DNA): TGTGCCATCAGTGAGGTGGGGTCGACTAACACCGGGGAGCTGTTTTTT.

This clonotype showed up many times. The CDR3 bases are TGTGCCAGCAGCACCGACAGGGGAAAACTGTTTTTT. Translating it yields CASSTDRGKLFF. The V call is TRBV2, the J call TRBJ1-4, with 8 bases aligning to TRBD1. Germline assignment: CDR1 SNHLY and CDR2 FYNNEI. With 6 bases clipped from V and 10 bases from J, the junction kept 4 bases outside the gene matches. The CDR3 has 12 residues.

CDR3 sequence (DNA): TGCGCCAGCAGCGTTAGCGGGGGGCTACAAGAGACCCAGTACTTC. Amino acid sequence: CASSVSGGLQETQYF. This rearrangement joins TRBV5-1 to TRBJ2-5, with 10 bases identical to TRBD2. The V segment lost 4 bases and the J segment 2 bases; nucleotides outside the gene matches: 5. Germline V gives CDR1 SGHRS, CDR2 YFSETQ. The CDR3 runs to 15 residues.

This sequence joins TRBV3-1 and TRBJ2-1; tentative D call: TRBD1 (7 bases). CDR3 length: 16 residues. CDR1 is LGHDT, CDR2 YNNKEL, per germline (reference sequence). V lost 4 bases and J 2 bases, leaving 15 bases between the germline ends. Here the CDR3 DNA reads TGTGCCAGCAGCCCGCGACAGGGAGGAACCTACAATGAGCAGTTCTTC. It yields the protein CASSPRQGGTYNEQFF.

This clonotype was counted a few times. This chain links TRBV7-2 with TRBJ1-1; D is ambiguous. V lost 5 bases to trimming and J lost 1 base, with 14 bases between them. The CDR3 covers 15 residues. The V gene's germline CDR1 is SGHTA and CDR2 FQGNSA. CDR3 nucleotide sequence: TGTGCCAGCAGCCCTCAGTACGGGCCGAACACTGAAGCTTTCTTT. Translated: CASSPQYGPNTEAFF. The full variable domain, completed using reference TRBV7-2 and TRBJ1-1, is GAGVSQSPSNKVTEKGKDVELRCDPISGHTALYWYRQSLGQGLEFLIYFQGNSAPDKSGLPSDRFSAERTGGSVSTLTIQRTQQEDSAVYLCASSPQYGPNTEAFFGQGTRLTVV.

In this sample, this clonotype turned up once. The V and J genes are TRBV18 and TRBJ2-1; unclear D gene. This CDR3 region has 11 residues. Trimming stripped 2 bases from V and 10 bases from J, with 6 bases between. CDR1 is KGHSH and CDR2 is LQKENI in the germline V gene. The CDR3 coding sequence is TGTGCCAGCTCACCAGTATTAGAGCAGTTCTTC. Amino acids: CASSPVLEQFF.

Here the CDR3 DNA reads TGTGCCAGCTCGGGACAGATCTACAATGAGCAGTTCTTC. It is translated as CASSGQIYNEQFF. The chain links TRBV10-3 to TRBJ2-1; 7 bases are a match to TRBD1. The V segment lost 10 bases and the J segment 3 bases; nucleotides outside the gene matches: 6. CDR1 is ENHRY and CDR2 is SYGVKD in the germline V gene. The CDR3 extends over 13 amino acids.

The V gene is TRBV4-2, the J gene TRBJ2-1; no definite D call. Trimming removed 0 bases from V and 6 bases from J, with 12 bases in between. This CDR3 comprises 15 residues. Germline V gene data show CDR1 as LGHNA and CDR2 as YNFKEQ. The CDR3 protein is CASSQDASNLNEQFF. In nucleotides, the CDR3 is TGTGCCAGCAGCCAAGATGCGTCTAACCTCAATGAGCAGTTCTTC.

This clonotype was seen more than once but under ten times. The V gene is TRBV4-3, the J gene TRBJ2-1, with TRBD1 identical over 8 bases. Losses at the gene ends were 5 bases for V and 2 bases for J; bases not matched to a gene: 5. CDR3 length: 15 residues. Per the germline V gene, CDR1 is LGHNA and CDR2 is YSLEER. Here the CDR3 DNA reads TGCGCCAGCAGCGCTCAGGGGGCCCCCTACAATGAGCAGTTCTTC. It codes for CASSAQGAPYNEQFF.

The rearrangement links TRBV7-9 to TRBJ1-6; D is unresolved. V gave up 1 base and J gave up 0 bases, with 4 bases separating them. Germline CDR1 reads SEHNR; CDR2 reads FQNEAQ (reference sequence). This CDR3 is built from 15 residues. CDR3 DNA: TGTGCCAGCAGCTTAGACGGCTCCTATAATTCACCCCTCCACTTT. It is translated as CASSLDGSYNSPLHF. Full variable domain (rest looked up from reference TRBV7-9 and TRBJ1-6): DTGVSQNPRHKITKRGQNVTFRCDPISEHNRLYWYRQTLGQGPEFLTYFQNEAQLEKSRLLSDRFSAERPKGSFSTLEIQRTEQGDSAMYLCASSLDGSYNSPLHFGNGTRLTVT.

The sample holds a few counts of this clonotype. The chain recombines TRBV6-2 or TRBV6-3 with TRBJ2-5; 7 nucleotides align to TRBD1. CDR1 and CDR2 (germline): MNHEY, SVGEGT. V was clipped by 2 bases and J by 2 bases; unmatched bases: 17. The CDR3 loop spans 19 amino acids. The CDR3 sequence: CASSYGRGQPGALQETQYF. The CDR3 DNA reads as TGTGCCAGCAGTTACGGTAGGGGGCAGCCCGGCGCCCTTCAAGAGACCCAGTACTTC.